A selection of T cell receptor beta chains follows, all from one sample in a study of cytomegalovirus exposure and HLA in healthy donors. Sequencing used immunoSEQ multiplex PCR; TCRdb keeps in-frame clones, though not all of them. The sample lists some 67,000 clones, around 78% occurring once. Input material: PBMCs. The receptors derive from a man aged 35 to 55 in good health and CMV-seronegative. The CDR3 runs from the conserved cysteine through the conserved F or W. Each record gives: V gene, D gene, J gene, clone size, CDR3 protein, CDR3 DNA. D genes are given only for firm matches. Size tells how often a clone was seen (once, few, many) or the class of an expanded clone, and some rows leave it out.

TRBV5-1	TRBD1	TRBJ2-1	once	CASSQQGPPYNEQFF	TGCGCCAGCAGCCAACAGGGGCCCCCCTACAATGAGCAGTTCTTC
TRBV6-5	TRBD2	TRBJ2-7	NA	CASSRTSGSYEQYF	TGTGCCAGCAGTCGGACTAGCGGCTCCTACGAGCAGTACTTC
TRBV4-2	TRBD2	TRBJ2-2	NA	CASSQALTSGMGNTGELFF	TGTGCCAGCAGCCAAGCCTTGACTAGCGGGATGGGGAACACCGGGGAGCTGTTTTTT
TRBV29-1	TRBD1	TRBJ2-7	NA	CSVEDQRDRSEQYF	TGCAGCGTTGAAGATCAACGGGACAGGTCCGAGCAGTACTTC
TRBV2	TRBD2	TRBJ2-1	NA	CASRLTSGVYNEQFF	TGTGCCAGCAGGCTTACTAGCGGGGTCTACAATGAGCAGTTCTTC
TRBV6-5	TRBD1	TRBJ1-2	NA	CASSGRDSYGYTF	TGTGCCAGCAGTGGCCGGGACAGCTATGGCTACACCTTC
TRBV7-9	NA	TRBJ2-7	NA	CASSPDGLSYEQYF	TGTGCCAGCAGCCCGGACGGACTCTCCTACGAGCAGTACTTC
TRBV19	NA	TRBJ2-7	NA	CASRSRDYEQYF	TGTGCCAGTAGATCCCGGGACTACGAGCAGTACTTC
TRBV7-2	TRBD2	TRBJ2-7	NA	CASSLGLAGSEQYF	TGTGCCAGCAGCTTGGGTCTAGCGGGAAGCGAGCAGTACTTC
TRBV5-1	TRBD2	TRBJ2-3	NA	CASSRLAGDTDTQYF	TGCGCCAGCAGCCGACTAGCGGGGGACACAGATACGCAGTATTTT
TRBV29-1	TRBD2	TRBJ2-4	NA	CSVGGTSGEHIQYF	TGCAGCGTCGGGGGGACTAGCGGGGAACACATTCAGTACTTC
TRBV11-2	TRBD1	TRBJ1-1	NA	CASSTILTGLNTEAFF	TGTGCCAGCAGCACAATCCTGACAGGGCTGAACACTGAAGCTTTCTTT
TRBV5-6	NA	TRBJ1-5	few	CASSPSTGSNQPQHF	TGTGCCAGCAGCCCTTCGACAGGAAGCAATCAGCCCCAGCATTTT
TRBV2	NA	TRBJ1-3	few	CASSEATVGGTGNTIYF	TGTGCCAGCAGTGAAGCGACTGTTGGAGGGACTGGAAACACCATATATTTT
TRBV7-3	NA	TRBJ2-5	NA	CASSLNGGTETQYF	TGTGCCAGCAGCTTAAATGGTGGGACAGAGACCCAGTACTTC
TRBV7-9	TRBD2	TRBJ2-1	NA	CASSLRTSPTSGVLNEQFF	TGTGCCAGCAGCTTGCGGACCTCCCCGACTAGCGGGGTTTTGAATGAGCAGTTCTTC
TRBV2	TRBD1	TRBJ1-4	NA	CASRTGTGREKLFF	TGTGCCAGCAGAACCGGGACAGGGAGGGAAAAACTGTTTTTT
TRBV5-4	TRBD1	TRBJ1-2	NA	CASSLRTGTGNGYTF	TGTGCCAGCAGCTTGCGTACCGGGACAGGGAATGGCTACACCTTC
TRBV6-1	NA	TRBJ1-2	NA	CASSVSRIYGYTF	TGTGCCAGCAGTGTGAGTCGAATCTATGGCTACACCTTC
TRBV4-1	NA	TRBJ1-2	NA	CASSQTRTDYGYTF	TGCGCCAGCAGCCAAACCCGGACAGACTATGGCTACACCTTC
TRBV29-1	NA	TRBJ1-4	NA	CSVPRTVNEKLFF	TGCAGCGTGCCAAGGACAGTTAATGAAAAACTGTTTTTT
TRBV5-1	NA	TRBJ2-1	NA	CASSRAERGNEQFF	TGCGCCAGCAGCCGGGCGGAACGGGGGAATGAGCAGTTCTTC
TRBV2	TRBD1	TRBJ1-4	NA	CASRSTGGWNEKLFF	TGTGCCAGCAGATCGACAGGGGGCTGGAATGAAAAACTGTTTTTT
TRBV18	NA	TRBJ2-7	NA	CASSPSTNPYEQYF	TGTGCCAGCTCACCATCGACAAATCCCTACGAGCAGTACTTC
TRBV29-1	TRBD1	TRBJ1-2	NA	CSAGTGLNYGYTF	TGCAGCGCCGGGACAGGGCTTAACTATGGCTACACCTTC
TRBV7-2	NA	TRBJ1-5	NA	CASSQDSNQPQHF	TGTGCCAGCAGCCAGGATAGCAATCAGCCCCAGCATTTT
TRBV2	TRBD1	TRBJ1-6	NA	CASSEEQGKPLHF	TGTGCCAGCAGTGAAGAACAGGGGAAACCCCTCCACTTT
TRBV7-6	TRBD2	TRBJ2-2	NA	CGSGGQSGTGELFF	TGTGGAAGCGGGGGACAATCGGGTACCGGGGAGCTGTTTTTT
TRBV5-5	TRBD2	TRBJ2-3	NA	CASSLISGGPTSTDTQYF	TGTGCCAGCAGCTTGATATCGGGAGGGCCGACTAGCACAGATACGCAGTATTTT
TRBV6-1	NA	TRBJ2-3	NA	CASSDRGSLTDTQYF	TGTGCCAGCAGTGACAGGGGTTCCCTCACAGATACGCAGTATTTT
TRBV6-5	NA	TRBJ1-6	once	CASTPGPNSPLHF	TGTGCCAGCACCCCAGGCCCGAATTCACCCCTCCACTTT
TRBV7-9	TRBD2	TRBJ2-1	NA	CASSLAGLAGVFYNEQFF	TGTGCCAGCAGCTTAGCGGGACTAGCGGGAGTCTTCTACAATGAGCAGTTCTTC
TRBV4-1	TRBD1	TRBJ1-4	NA	CASSQPGSAGGKGKLFF	TGCGCCAGCAGCCAGCCAGGGAGCGCAGGGGGCAAGGGAAAACTGTTTTTT
TRBV6-1	NA	TRBJ1-1	NA	CASRYQNEAFF	TGTGCCAGCAGATATCAGAATGAAGCTTTCTTT
TRBV18	TRBD1	TRBJ2-7	once	CASSPDRGYRYEQYF	TGTGCCAGCTCACCAGACAGGGGATACCGTTACGAGCAGTACTTC
TRBV7-9	TRBD2	TRBJ2-7	NA	CSSSPRTRRGDYEQYF	TGTTCCAGCAGCCCTCGTACGAGGCGGGGGGACTACGAGCAGTACTTC
TRBV5-1	TRBD2	TRBJ2-5	NA	CASSLKRGPQETQYF	TGCGCCAGCAGCTTGAAGCGGGGGCCACAAGAGACCCAGTACTTC
TRBV5-4	TRBD2	TRBJ2-7	NA	CASSPDGGGEQYF	TGTGCCAGCAGCCCCGACGGGGGGGGCGAGCAGTACTTC
TRBV18	NA	TRBJ1-1	NA	CASSPPGPWNTEAFF	TGTGCCAGCTCACCACCCGGTCCGTGGAACACTGAAGCTTTCTTT
TRBV11-1	TRBD1	TRBJ1-2	NA	CASSLRGLRGYTF	TGTGCCAGCAGCTTAAGGGGGCTTCGTGGCTACACCTTC